Below, 27 T cell receptor beta chains from the same sample are listed, as sequenced in a study of T cells in Graves' hyperthyroidism and ophthalmopathy (dated by TCRdb to the late 2010s). The method was multiplex PCR. The sequencing machine was an Illumina HiSeq 2000. TCR beta CDR3 regions were amplified from RNA transcripts. The first round of RT-PCR for the TCR CDR3 was performed with the HTBI primer set and the Qiagen OneStep RT-PCR kit. The public reads were quality trimmed at Q25 with fastp and then assembled into clones with MiXCR by TCRdb, keeping productive beta chains. Rows with one shared CDR3 protein collapse into an entry with the most common genes and DNA. In this sample the table shows over 250,000 distinct CDR3 sequences, roughly 20% of which occur a single time. About 60% of the sample belongs to the ten largest clones. The specimen sequenced was blood. The receptors derive from a man aged 25-40 years with Graves' ophthalmopathy.

This clonotype has just a few counts. The V gene is TRBV20-1, the J gene TRBJ2-2; possibly TRBD1 for D (6 bases). This CDR3 spans 14 amino acids. Germline-derived CDR1 and CDR2 are DFQATT and SNEGSKA (reference sequence). V lost 3 bases and J 5 bases, leaving 13 bases between the germline ends. The CDR3 reads CSARTGRGTGELFF. CDR3 DNA sequence: TGCAGTGCTAGGACCGGAAGGGGGACCGGGGAGCTGTTTTTT.

This clonotype turned up a few times. A single base separates this from a much larger clone, so it may be a read error. The chain combines TRBV6-1 with TRBJ2-5; D is perhaps TRBD1 (5 bases). Trimming pared 5 bases from V and 4 bases from J, leaving 8 bases between. The germline CDR1 and CDR2 sequences are MNHNS and SASEGT. The CDR3 runs to 12 residues. DNA for the CDR3: TGTGCCAGCAGTTCAGGGCGAGAGACCCAGTACTTC. Its protein product is CASSSGRETQYF.

A note on this clonotype: This clone may be a read error of a much larger clone one base away. The chain carries TRBV2 and TRBJ1-2; 9 bases line up with TRBD1. Germline V gives CDR1 SNHLY, CDR2 FYNNEI. CDR3 length: 15 residues. CDR3 in amino acids: CAGSNGGQGIYGYTF. CDR3 nucleotides: TGTGCCGGCAGCAACGGGGGACAGGGTATATATGGCTACACCTTC.

A few counts support this clonotype. The chain is built from TRBV6-1 and TRBJ1-1; D remains ambiguous. Germline CDR1 MNHNS, CDR2 SASEGT. The CDR3 totals 14 residues. V dropped 9 bases and J dropped 3 bases, with 17 bases sitting between them. This CDR3 reads CASRGYGKDTEAFF. CDR3 DNA: TGTGCCAGTAGAGGTTATGGCAAGGACACTGAAGCTTTCTTT.

J is TRBJ2-1 and V is TRBV2; TRBD1 might be the D (5 bases). V was pared by 3 bases and J by 0 bases, with 12 bases between. CDR1 is SNHLY, CDR2 FYNNEI, per germline. The CDR3 has 16 residues. CDR3 region: CASSDIGVISYNEQFF. The CDR3, as DNA: TGTGCCAGCAGTGATATAGGGGTAATCTCCTACAATGAGCAGTTCTTC. The full variable domain, with the rest looked up from reference TRBV2 and TRBJ2-1, is EPEVTQTPSHQVTQMGQEVILRCVPISNHLYFYWYRQILGQKVEFLVSFYNNEISEKSEIFDDQFSVERPDGSNFTLKIRSTKLEDSAMYFCASSDIGVISYNEQFFGPGTRLTVL.

The CDR3 coding sequence is TGTGCCAGCGAAGGGAGGGGAGGGCAGCCCCAGCATTTT. Protein sequence: CASEGRGGQPQHF. The genes are TRBV2 and TRBJ1-5; D is perhaps TRBD1 (5 bases). Germline V lookup: CDR1 SNHLY, CDR2 FYNNEI. The CDR3 spans 13 residues. V gave up 8 bases and J gave up 7 bases, with 15 bases separating them.

Points on this clonotype: One end of the junction does not line up with germline, which may come from a read error. The DNA for the CDR3 is TGTGCCAGCAGCTTGACGGGAGGGCCGGAAGAGATCCAGTACTTC. Translating it yields CASSLTGGPEEIQYF. The chain is built from TRBV11-1 and TRBJ2-5, with TRBD2 matching over 8 bases. Germline V gene sequence: CDR1 SGHAT, CDR2 FQDESV (reference sequence). The CDR3 has 15 amino acids.

The chain uses TRBV19 and TRBJ2-5; TRBD2 aligns across 14 bases. Germline trimming cut 6 bases from V and 5 bases from J; bases unmatched to any gene: 8. The CDR3 runs 16 residues. The germline V gene has CDR1 LNHDA and CDR2 SQIVND (reference sequence). CDR3 nucleotide sequence: TGTGCCAGTAGAGCGACTAGCGGGAGGGCCGGGGAGACCCAGTACTTC. Encoded protein: CASRATSGRAGETQYF. The full variable domain, its missing parts supplied by reference TRBV19 and TRBJ2-5, is DGGITQSPKYLFRKEGQNVTLSCEQNLNHDAMYWYRQDPGQGLRLIYYSQIVNDFQKGDIAEGYSVSREKKESFPLTVTSAQKNPTAFYLCASRATSGRAGETQYFGPGTRLLVL.

This clonotype showed up just a few times. This chain connects TRBV2 to TRBJ1-4, with a weak D call TRBD1 (5 bases). V dropped 4 bases and J dropped 7 bases, with 13 bases sitting between them. The CDR3 length is 14 residues. CDR1 SNHLY and CDR2 FYNNEI come from the germline V gene. Here the CDR3 reads CASSVTGGSEKLFF. CDR3 nucleotides: TGTGCCAGCAGTGTGACGGGGGGATCTGAAAAACTGTTTTTT.

V usage is TRBV19 and J usage is TRBJ1-5, with 8 bases aligning to TRBD1. Trimming removed 9 bases from V and 4 bases from J; junction bases left unmatched: 8. Germline lookup yields CDR1 LNHDA and CDR2 SQIVND (reference sequence). This CDR3 has 14 residues. The CDR3 DNA reads as TGTGCCAGCAGGGACAGGAGCTGGAATCAGCCCCAGCATTTT. It encodes CASRDRSWNQPQHF.

J is TRBJ2-3 and V is TRBV20-1; tentatively, D is TRBD1 (6 bases). The germline gives CDR1 DFQATT, CDR2 SNEGSKA (reference sequence). Trimming removed 5 bases at V and 0 bases at J, with 12 bases between. The CDR3 runs to 14 residues. CDR3 amino acids: CSASRGVSTDTQYF. The CDR3 bases are TGCAGTGCTTCCAGGGGAGTAAGCACAGATACGCAGTATTTT.

This clonotype appeared a few times. This rearrangement joins TRBV7-8 to TRBJ2-3; D might be TRBD1 (6 bases). V gave up 5 bases and J gave up 2 bases, with 14 bases separating them. This CDR3 has 15 residues. CDR1 SGHVS and CDR2 FQNEAQ come from the germline V gene. CDR3 protein: CASSPRWTDTDTQYF. DNA for the CDR3: TGTGCCAGCAGCCCGAGGTGGACAGACACAGATACGCAGTATTTT.

This clonotype was counted a few times. An end of the junction does not agree with germline; a read error may underlie this. V usage is TRBV2 and J usage is TRBJ2-1, with 9 bases that match TRBD2. The CDR3 loop spans 16 amino acids. Per germline, CDR1 SNHLY and CDR2 FYNNEI. The CDR3 nucleotides are TGTGCCAGCAATGAACGTAGGACTAGCGTATACAATGAGCAGTTCTTC. This gives the protein CASNERRTSVYNEQFF.

The CDR3 DNA sequence: TGTGCCAGCAGCTTAGCCCTCCCCGGGGAGCAGTTCTTC. Translating it yields CASSLALPGEQFF. The chain combines TRBV7-2 with TRBJ2-1; D unresolved. CDR1 is SGHTA, CDR2 FQGNSA, per germline. This CDR3 has 13 residues. Between the trimmed V and J ends, which lost 0 bases and 10 bases, there was a span of 10 bases.

This clonotype has only a few counts. The chain joins TRBV6-2 or TRBV6-3 to TRBJ1-5; weak D call: TRBD1 (5 bases). Germline values: CDR1 MNHEY, CDR2 SVGEGT. Trimming left V 10 bases short and J 2 bases short, with 21 bases between. This CDR3 spans 16 amino acids. The CDR3 DNA sequence: TGTGCCACAAAATGGGGGTTCGAGACGGGCAATCAGCCCCAGCATTTT. It codes for CATKWGFETGNQPQHF.

This clonotype was counted ten times or more. The chain uses TRBV5-1 and TRBJ2-1; no definite D call. The CDR3 length is 16 residues. The V end was cut by 4 bases, the J end by 2 bases, with 16 bases between. Per the germline V gene, CDR1 is SGHRS and CDR2 is YFSETQ. CDR3: CASSLRSTGAYNEQFF. The CDR3, as DNA: TGCGCCAGCAGCCTGAGGTCCACGGGCGCCTACAATGAGCAGTTCTTC.

The V call is TRBV10-3, the J call TRBJ2-2, with TRBD2 identical over 7 bases. The germline V gene encodes CDR1 ENHRY and CDR2 SYGVKD. This CDR3 comprises 17 residues. Trimming took 2 bases from V and 2 from J; bases not matched to a gene: 8. The CDR3: CAISEGPTGGNTGELFF. As DNA, the CDR3 is TGTGCCATCAGTGAGGGCCCCACGGGGGGTAACACCGGGGAGCTGTTTTTT.

The chain couples TRBV20-1 to TRBJ2-1, with 10 bases aligning to TRBD1. The length of the CDR3 is 16 residues. Germline CDR1 is DFQATT and CDR2 is SNEGSKA (reference sequence). V trimming: 1 base; J trimming: 8 bases; junction bases outside the gene matches: 11. As DNA, the CDR3 is TGCAGTGCTAGAGGTCCCGGGACAGGGGATGTGTATGAGCAGTTCTTC. Residues: CSARGPGTGDVYEQFF.

This clonotype was recorded at least ten times. The chain uses TRBV11-2 and TRBJ1-3; D is unresolved. V lost 1 base to trimming and J lost 7 bases, with 5 bases between them. Germline-derived CDR1 and CDR2 are SGHAT and FQNNGV. This CDR3 comprises 12 residues. As DNA, the CDR3 is TGTGCCAGCAGCTTAGGAGGTAACACCATATATTTT. Translation: CASSLGGNTIYF.

CDR3 sequence: CSVDSTDRYGYTF. The CDR3 region has the DNA TGCAGCGTTGATTCGACAGACCGATATGGCTACACCTTC. This chain uses TRBV29-1 with TRBJ1-2; weak D call: TRBD1 (5 bases). Deletions cut 3 bases from V and 5 bases from J, with 13 bases between. The germline V gene encodes CDR1 SQVTM and CDR2 ANQGSEA. The CDR3 loop spans 13 amino acids. The full variable domain, rest sourced from reference TRBV29-1 and TRBJ1-2, is SAVISQKPSRDICQRGTSLTIQCQVDSQVTMMFWYRQQPGQSLTLIATANQGSEATYESGFVIDKFPISRPNLTFSTLTVSNMSPEDSSIYLCSVDSTDRYGYTFGSGTRLTVV.

This clonotype was recorded many times. This rearrangement joins TRBV2 to TRBJ2-7, with 8 bases identical to TRBD1. Germline V gene sequence: CDR1 SNHLY, CDR2 FYNNEI. CDR3 size: 14 residues. The junction had 0 bases not matched to a gene; V was cut back by 2 bases and J by 0 bases. For the CDR3, the DNA is TGTGCCAGCAGTGAACAGGGGGCCTCCTACGAGCAGTACTTC. The encoded protein is CASSEQGASYEQYF.

The chain has TRBV2 and TRBJ2-1, with D unresolved. CDR1 and CDR2 (germline): SNHLY, FYNNEI. There are 14 residues in the CDR3. V was cut by 0 bases and J by 10 bases, with 13 bases left in between. CDR3 bases: TGTGCCAGCAGTGAAGCTAACGACAAGAAGGAGCAGTTCTTC. Protein product: CASSEANDKKEQFF.

Ten or more counts support this clonotype. This sequence joins TRBV20-1 and TRBJ1-1; D gene ambiguous. The CDR3 length is 14 residues. V lost 1 base to trimming and J lost 1 base, with 10 bases between them. Per the germline V gene, CDR1 is DFQATT and CDR2 is SNEGSKA (reference sequence). CDR3 nucleotides: TGCAGTGCTAGAGGGGGAGCGGGGAACACTGAAGCTTTCTTT. This codes for CSARGGAGNTEAFF.

This chain uses TRBV12-3 or TRBV12-4 with TRBJ2-3; TRBD1 agrees at 7 bases. V shed 5 bases, J shed 6 bases, and the junction held 5 bases outside the gene matches. This CDR3 is built from 13 residues. This chain's CDR3 is CASSTTGSDTQYF. CDR3 DNA sequence: TGTGCCAGCAGTACGACAGGGTCCGATACGCAGTATTTT.

This clonotype was counted only a few times. The V call is TRBV25-1, the J call TRBJ1-6; 8 bases align to TRBD1. Germline V gene sequence: CDR1 MGHDK, CDR2 SYGVNS. This CDR3 spans 14 amino acids. Germline trimming cut 7 bases from V and 7 bases from J; bases unmatched to any gene: 6. The CDR3, as DNA: TGTGCCAGCACTCAGGACAGGGTGAATTCACCCCTCCACTTT. Translating gives CASTQDRVNSPLHF. The variable domain in full, completed from reference TRBV25-1 and TRBJ1-6, reads EADIYQTPRYLVIGTGKKITLECSQTMGHDKMYWYQQDPGMELHLIHYSYGVNSTEKGDLSSESTVSRIRTEHFPLTLESARPSHTSQYLCASTQDRVNSPLHFGNGTRLTVT.

The chain joins TRBV12-3 or TRBV12-4 to TRBJ2-2, with 8 bases matching TRBD1. J lost 4 bases, V lost 5 bases, and 12 bases had no gene match. CDR3 length: 17 amino acids. CDR3 DNA sequence: TGTGCCAGCAGTCCCGGACAGGGCATAGGGAGCACCGGGGAGCTGTTTTTT. It codes for CASSPGQGIGSTGELFF.

This clonotype was counted a few times. The gene calls are TRBV27 and TRBJ2-7; 11 bases map to TRBD2. This CDR3 has 16 residues. CDR1 is MNHEY and CDR2 is SMNVEV in the germline V gene (reference sequence). V lost 6 bases and J lost 2; bases outside the gene matches: 9. The CDR3 DNA reads TGTGCCAGCAGCCGCCGACTAGCGGGAAATCCCTACGAGCAGTACTTC. Residues: CASSRRLAGNPYEQYF.